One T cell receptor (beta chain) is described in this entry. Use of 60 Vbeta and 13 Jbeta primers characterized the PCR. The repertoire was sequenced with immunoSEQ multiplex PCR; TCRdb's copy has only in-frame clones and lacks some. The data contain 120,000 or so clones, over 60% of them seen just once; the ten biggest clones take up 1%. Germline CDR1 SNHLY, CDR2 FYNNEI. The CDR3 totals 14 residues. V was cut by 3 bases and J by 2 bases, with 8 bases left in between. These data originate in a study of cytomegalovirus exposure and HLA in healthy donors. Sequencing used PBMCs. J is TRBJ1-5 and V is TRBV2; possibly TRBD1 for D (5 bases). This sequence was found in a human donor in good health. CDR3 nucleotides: TGTGCCAGCAGTGATAGACAGCGCAATCAGCCCCAGCATTTT. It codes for CASSDRQRNQPQHF. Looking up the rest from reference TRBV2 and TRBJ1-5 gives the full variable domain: EPEVTQTPSHQVTQMGQEVILRCVPISNHLYFYWYRQILGQKVEFLVSFYNNEISEKSEIFDDQFSVERPDGSNFTLKIRSTKLEDSAMYFCASSDRQRNQPQHFGDGTRLSIL.